There are a few counts of the clone carrying this T cell receptor (beta chain). The antigen is undetermined. This record belongs to a study of CD8 T cells in ankylosing spondylitis. Study results and limitations: Seemingly distinctive of ankylosing spondylitis blood was a TCR beta motif formed by eight highly homologous variants.

The V gene end was trimmed by 4 bases and the J gene end by 4 bases; junction bases not matched to a gene: 5. Germline V CDR1 and CDR2: SGHRS, YFSETQ. This CDR3 has 14 residues. Quantitative 5'-RACE with molecular barcodes was used to make the TCR beta libraries. TCRdb independently ran MiXCR on the 5' RACE reads; one entry per CDR3 protein. The table has about 450,000 distinct CDR3 sequences, roughly 26% seen once. Source material: blood, either unsorted or a sorted T cell fraction (not recorded which). The receptor was isolated from a male donor with ankylosing spondylitis. The chain recombines TRBV5-1 with TRBJ2-5, with TRBD1 matching 9 bases. The CDR3 spells CASSPTTGGETQYF. CDR3 sequence (DNA): TGCGCCAGCAGCCCAACGACAGGGGGAGAGACCCAGTACTTC.